This T cell receptor beta chain appears in the sequencing data of a study of regulatory T cells in long-lasting Graves disease (dated by TCRdb to the early 2020s). Some background on the complete study: Newly diagnosed Graves' disease patients had taken antithyroid drugs for less than 3 months. This study used TCR sequencing and RNA sequencing of peripheral blood to compare persistent Graves' disease patients against newly diagnosed Graves' disease patients. The study was conducted in China and was registered as a clinical trial. A total of around 35 samples were covered by TCR sequencing, comprising approximately 13 persistent and around 20 newly diagnosed Graves' disease patients. Overall study results and their limits: Preferential use of TRBV28, TRBJ1-2 and TRBJ2-5 was observed in persistent disease, whereas TRBV20-1 and TRBJ2-1 were favored in newly diagnosed disease. Peripheral blood alone was examined, since thyroid tissue, which constituted the primary lesion, could not be accessed. Sequencing and analysis were limited to the TCR beta chain. More public clonotypes were shared among persistent patients (under 3,000) than among newly diagnosed patients (just under 1,000). The authors noted that the small sample size was a limitation that may lower accuracy. Compared with newly diagnosed patients, persistent Graves' disease patients had lower TCR Shannon entropy and fewer highly expanded clones, which suggests clonal expansion.

The CDR3 has 15 amino acids, counting the end cysteine and phenylalanine. Left in the record is the CDR3 DNA by itself, 45 bases read in frame from the first base. A distance of 13 bases separates the germline ends of V and J, which lose 3 bases and 4 bases respectively. In the paper's terms, the time point label means: newly diagnosed GD, antithyroid drugs for less than 3 months. For both TCR sequencing and RNA sequencing, RNA was extracted from PBMCs in TRIzol. Graves' disease was diagnosed according to American Thyroid Association guidelines. The patients came from an endocrinology department in Xi'an, China. From each patient, approximately 9.9 milliliters of peripheral blood was collected into an EDTA anticoagulant tube. Ficoll Paque Plus density gradient separation was used to isolate PBMCs, and no additional T cell sorting was done. An Agilent 2100 Bioanalyzer and agarose gel were used to assess RNA quality, and a NanoDrop 2000 was used to measure RNA concentration.

The library was generated by multiplex PCR. The sequencing machine was an Illumina HiSeq 4000. iRepertoire HTBI primers and Arm-PCR amplification of CDR3 regions were used to construct TCR beta libraries. Before sequencing, the PCR products went through gel purification. Per the original workflow: Across samples, approximately 68 TRBV and 13 to 15 TRBJ segments were identified and used for gene usage analysis of CDR3 amino acid clonotypes. Filtered high-quality paired reads were merged into contigs using COPE and FqMerger. BLAST was used to align contigs to the IMGT TRBV, TRBD and TRBJ reference genes, and CDR3 was defined following IMGT. Highly expanded clones were defined as clonotypes with a frequency above 0.1%. Repertoire diversity was measured by Shannon entropy, and V-J evenness by the Gini coefficient. A clonotype was considered public if more than one individual shared it. The public reads were run again by TCRdb, first through fastp at Q25 and then through MiXCR, and only productive beta chains were kept. Entries that share a CDR3 protein sequence are merged under the most common genes and DNA. These V and J calls originate from TCRdb's pipeline instead of the authors' own analysis. In all, the sample holds 320,000 or so distinct CDR3 sequences, and 15% to 20% of those were seen once. Approximately 35% of the sample belongs to the ten largest clones.

This clonotype was counted at least ten times. The antigen it recognizes is unknown. The input lacks base qualities; no much larger clone sits a single base away. The material was peripheral blood mononuclear cells (PBMCs), obtained at new diagnosis, from a patient treated with antithyroid drugs. This clonotype was sampled from a female donor with Graves disease. The rearrangement joined TRBV12-3 or TRBV12-4 to TRBJ1-5, with the D gene call left open. The CDR3 reads as follows: CASSFNRLINQPQHF. The nucleotides read TGTGCCAGCAGTTTTAATCGACTCATTAATCAGCCCCAGCATTTT.